These T cell receptor beta chains were read from a single sample in a study of lung T cells in sarcoidosis with Löfgren's syndrome. TCRdb independently ran MiXCR on the reads; one entry per CDR3 protein. The sample has around 2,000 distinct CDR3 sequences; under 25% are singletons. Sequencing input: CD4+ T cells from bronchoalveolar lavage. These receptors were obtained from a human donor with sarcoidosis (Löfgren's syndrome or another form), or a control subject (not recorded which). CDR3s include the opening cysteine and the closing phenylalanine or tryptophan. A D gene is named only where the DNA matches it firmly. Clone size is not always given. Where it is, it says once, few, many or a class for expanded clones.

D gene	V gene	J gene	clone size	CDR3 DNA	CDR3 protein
.	TRBV2	TRBJ2-5	large	TGTGCCAGCAATATCCAGCGGAAAGAGACCCAGTACTTC	CASNIQRKETQYF
TRBD1	TRBV7-6	TRBJ1-1	few	TGTGCCAGCAGCTTAACGACAGGGAGCACTGAAGCTTTCTTT	CASSLTTGSTEAFF
.	TRBV2	TRBJ2-3	.	TGTACCAGCGGTTTAGGGGGAACAGATACGCAGTATTTT	CTSGLGGTDTQYF
TRBD1	TRBV6-1	TRBJ1-1	medium-sized	TGTGCCAGCAGTTCACAGGGGGTGAACACTGAAGCTTTCTTT	CASSSQGVNTEAFF
.	TRBV5-6	TRBJ1-2	many	TGTGCCAGCAGCCTCCCCGCAGGGGATAACTATGGCTACACCTTC	CASSLPAGDNYGYTF
TRBD1	TRBV10-3	TRBJ1-1	medium-sized	TGTGCCATCAGGGGGGACAGGGAGACGACTGAAGCTTTCTTT	CAIRGDRETTEAFF
TRBD1	TRBV18	TRBJ2-3	medium-sized	TGTGCCAGCTCACCGAACCGGGACAGCTCCCTTTTT	CASSPNRDSSLF
.	TRBV6-6	TRBJ2-5	large	TGTGCCAGCAGTTCCTCGACTCCGGCAGGGACCCAGTACTTC	CASSSSTPAGTQYF
.	TRBV7-2	TRBJ2-3	.	TGTGCCAGCGCTATGGGGCAGGAAGGAACAGATACGCAGTATTTT	CASAMGQEGTDTQYF
.	TRBV5-1	TRBJ1-4	medium-sized	TGCGCCAGCAAGGGGGAGGATAATGAAAAACTGTTTTTT	CASKGEDNEKLFF
TRBD1	TRBV6-5	TRBJ1-1	.	TGTGTCAGCAGTTCACAGGGGGTGAACACTGAAGCTTCCTTT	CVSSSQGVNTEASF
.	TRBV6-1	TRBJ1-1	medium-sized	TGTGCCACTTCGCGGATGAACACTGAAGCTTTCTTT	CATSRMNTEAFF
.	TRBV14	TRBJ1-1	.	TGTGCCAGCAGCCGAACAACAGCAGTTGAAGCCTTCTTT	CASSRTTAVEAFF
TRBD1	TRBV10-3	TRBJ2-5	.	TGTGCCATCAACCAGGGGGCCGAGCAAGAGACCCAGTACTTC	CAINQGAEQETQYF
TRBD1	TRBV7-9	TRBJ1-3	medium-sized	TGTGCCAGCAGCCCCGGGACAGGGGGCGGTGGAAACACCATATATTTT	CASSPGTGGGGNTIYF
.	TRBV10-2	TRBJ1-5	.	TGTGCCATCAGAGGGACGAACAATCAGCCCCAGCATTTT	CAIRGTNNQPQHF
.	TRBV2	TRBJ2-1	large	TGTGCCAGCAGTGGCAGTGCTAGAGGCAATGAGCAGTTCTTC	CASSGSARGNEQFF
.	TRBV10-1	TRBJ1-1	medium-sized	TGCGCCAGCAGCTCCTACACTGAAGCTTTCTTT	CASSSYTEAFF
.	TRBV4-1	TRBJ1-1	few	TGCGCCGGCAGCCAAGATGAAGGGCAGGGTCGGGGGACTTTCTTT	CAGSQDEGQGRGTFF
.	TRBV5-4	TRBJ1-3	medium-sized	TGTGCCAGCAGCTTGGATCGGGGAAACACCATATATTTT	CASSLDRGNTIYF
TRBD2	TRBV28	TRBJ2-3	large	TGTGCCAGCACCCTGACCGGGGGGGGGTCAGATACGCAGTATTTT	CASTLTGGGSDTQYF
.	TRBV7-9	TRBJ2-7	.	TGTGCCAGCAGCTCAGTAGGCAGGAGGCTTTACCACGAGCAGTACTTC	CASSSVGRRLYHEQYF
TRBD1	TRBV14	TRBJ2-7	medium-sized	TGTGCCAGCAGCAAAGCCGGGACAGATGGCTACGAGCAGTACTTC	CASSKAGTDGYEQYF
.	TRBV6-1	TRBJ1-3	medium-sized	TGTGCCAGCAGGTCCCTGAGCTCTGGAAACACCATATATTTT	CASRSLSSGNTIYF
.	TRBV9	TRBJ1-2	many	TGTGCCAGCAGCGTAAGTTGGGACTATGGCTACACCTTC	CASSVSWDYGYTF
.	TRBV7-9	TRBJ2-3	medium-sized	TGTGCCAGCAGCCCGGGGCTAGATACGCAGTATTTT	CASSPGLDTQYF
.	TRBV2	TRBJ2-5	large	TGTGCCAGCAGTGAAACTGGCCAAGAGACCCAGTACTTC	CASSETGQETQYF
TRBD1	TRBV5-6	TRBJ2-7	few	TGTGCCAGCAGCTTGAGTTCTGGGACAGGGGCCTACGAGCAGTACTTC	CASSLSSGTGAYEQYF
TRBD1	TRBV7-2	TRBJ2-5	many	TGTGCCAGCAGCGCTCGACAGGGGGCGAAGGAGACCCAGTACTTC	CASSARQGAKETQYF
TRBD1	TRBV3-1	TRBJ2-5	medium-sized	TGTGCCAGCAGCCAAGCGGGGACAGGGGAGACCCAGTACTTC	CASSQAGTGETQYF
.	TRBV4-2	TRBJ2-7	large	TGTGCCAGCAGCCAAGATCCCGCAAGGCAGTACTTC	CASSQDPARQYF
.	TRBV2	TRBJ2-2	large	TGTGCCAGCAGTCTTAACACCGGGGAGCTGTTTTTT	CASSLNTGELFF
TRBD2	TRBV7-9	TRBJ2-1	many	TGTGCCAGCAGCTTAGATGCGGGGGGGCAGTTCTTC	CASSLDAGGQFF
.	TRBV7-2	TRBJ2-1	.	TGTGCCAGCAGCTCCCGGGGCGGGGAGCAGTTCTTC	CASSSRGGEQFF
TRBD2	TRBV11-2	TRBJ2-1	.	TGTGCCGGCAGCTTAGAACGGCGGGGGATCTACAATGAGCAATTCTTC	CAGSLERRGIYNEQFF
.	TRBV3-1	TRBJ2-3	medium-sized	TGTGCCAGCAGCCAAGATCTTGTGAGTTTCCGAAGGGATACGCAGTATTTT	CASSQDLVSFRRDTQYF
.	TRBV6-6	TRBJ1-6	medium-sized	TGTGCCAGCAGTTACTCGATTCACGGGTTCGATAATTCACCCCTCCACTTT	CASSYSIHGFDNSPLHF
.	TRBV6-1	TRBJ2-3	medium-sized	TGTGCCAGCAGCAGTCTCACAGATACGCAGTATTTT	CASSSLTDTQYF
.	TRBV18	TRBJ1-1	medium-sized	TGTGCCAGCTCACCGGGTGGCACGGACACTGAAGCTTTCTTT	CASSPGGTDTEAFF
.	TRBV19	TRBJ2-7	medium-sized	TGTGCCAGTAGGCGGTCACCGGGACCGGCCTCCTACGAGCAGTACTTC	CASRRSPGPASYEQYF
.	TRBV6-1	TRBJ1-6	medium-sized	TGTGCCAGCAGTGACCCAAATTTCCGTTTACTCCACTTT	CASSDPNFRLLHF
.	TRBV4-3	TRBJ1-1	large	TGCGCCAGCAGCCGAAGGGCTAACACGAGGAACACTGAAGCTTTCTTT	CASSRRANTRNTEAFF